This TCR beta chain was captured by sequencing in a study of blood T cell repertoires in COVID-19. In the authors' workflow: Cell counts per sample came from amplifying reference gene primers. Sequencing used immunoSEQ multiplex PCR; TCRdb keeps in-frame clones, though not all of them. From that table come the V and J calls and clone size; the DNA was used to work out D and trimming. Of roughly 250,000 clones in the sample, roughly 91% are singletons; the top ten hold 0.99%. Trimming removed 1 base from V and 1 base from J, with 20 bases in between. Germline loops: CDR1 SGHRS, CDR2 YFSETQ. The CDR3 is 18 amino acids.

The sequencing input was peripheral blood. This receptor was taken from a woman aged 35 to 49 who had recovered from COVID-19. V usage is TRBV5-1 and J usage is TRBJ2-5, with D perhaps matching TRBD2 (6 bases). CDR3 in amino acids: CASSLPRAVWGGQETQYF. CDR3 coding DNA: TGCGCCAGCAGCTTGCCACGGGCTGTGTGGGGAGGCCAAGAGACCCAGTACTTC.